The following is a TCR beta chain sequence with its context. This entry is derived from a study of technical replicates of blood from a few donors. Repertoires were generated with immunoSEQ multiplex PCR, while TCRdb's copy carries only in-frame clones and drops some. The sample consists of under 100,000 clones, around 94% of them appearing once. This clonotype was sampled from a human donor in good health. The specimen was T cells isolated from PBMCs.

CDR3 sequence (DNA): TGTGCCAGCAGCTTTGAAGGGGTGGGGTTGAACGTCCTGACTTTC. Amino acids: CASSFEGVGLNVLTF. J is TRBJ2-6 and V is TRBV5-4; perhaps TRBD1 as D (5 bases). The CDR3 spans 15 residues. Germline CDR1 and CDR2: SGHNT and YYREEE (reference sequence). Deletions cut 2 bases from V and 10 bases from J, with 16 bases between.